The 5 T cell receptor beta chains presented below share a single source sample, sequenced in a study of T cells in Graves' hyperthyroidism and ophthalmopathy. The TCR beta CDR3 regions underwent amplification using RNA transcripts as the source. HTBI primers were used for first-round RT-PCR of the TCR CDR3. A single record per CDR3 protein comes from TCRdb applying MiXCR to the multiplex PCR reads. The data contain 250,000 to 400,000 distinct CDR3 sequences, roughly 15% of them singletons. Sequencing input: blood. These receptors originate from a middle-aged woman with Graves' ophthalmopathy.

This clonotype occurred many times. The chain joins TRBV3-1 to TRBJ2-5; D uncertain. Germline CDR1 is LGHDT and CDR2 is YNNKEL (reference sequence). The germline V and J ends were trimmed by 0 bases and 2 bases, with 1 base remaining between them. CDR3 length equals 12 residues. The CDR3 is CASSQDQETQYF. CDR3 sequence (DNA): TGTGCCAGCAGCCAAGATCAAGAGACCCAGTACTTC.

There are a few counts of this clonotype. The chain is built from TRBV3-1 and TRBJ1-2; 11 nucleotides align to TRBD1. The germline V gene has CDR1 LGHDT and CDR2 YNNKEL (reference sequence). The length of the CDR3 is 16 residues. V lost 1 base to trimming and J lost 5 bases; unmatched junction nucleotides: 6. The CDR3 nucleotides are TGTGCCAGCAGCCAAGTGGACAGGGGGCGTTCGTATGGCTACACCTTC. This codes for CASSQVDRGRSYGYTF. The whole variable domain, filled in from reference TRBV3-1 and TRBJ1-2, reads DTAVSQTPKYLVTQMGNDKSIKCEQNLGHDTMYWYKQDSKKFLKIMFSYNNKELIINETVPNRFSPKSPDKAHLNLHINSLELGDSAVYFCASSQVDRGRSYGYTFGSGTRLTVV.

A few counts support this clonotype. The rearrangement uses TRBV14 and TRBJ1-6; 9 nucleotides match TRBD1. CDR1 SGHDN and CDR2 FVKESK come from the germline V gene. V lost 8 bases to trimming and J lost 7 bases; unmatched junction nucleotides: 6. CDR3 length: 14 residues. The CDR3 reads CASRKDRGNSPLHF. CDR3 DNA: TGTGCCAGCCGAAAGGACAGGGGAAATTCACCCCTCCACTTT.

This clonotype was observed many times. CDR3 region: CASSLAGQGNSPLHF. CDR3 DNA: TGTGCCAGCAGCTTAGCTGGACAGGGTAATTCACCCCTCCACTTT. The V and J genes are TRBV7-2 and TRBJ1-6; 8 bases map to TRBD1. Germline V gives CDR1 SGHTA, CDR2 FQGNSA. After removal of 0 bases from V and 6 bases from J, the junction contained 1 base not matched to a gene. CDR3 length: 15 residues.

J is TRBJ2-3 and V is TRBV28, with D unclear. Germline CDR1 reads MDHEN; CDR2 reads SYDVKM. The CDR3 totals 14 residues. With 6 bases removed from V and 4 bases from J, the gap between germline ends came to 14 bases. CDR3: CASSPRELADTQYF. The CDR3 DNA follows: TGTGCCAGCAGCCCCCGAGAATTAGCAGATACGCAGTATTTT.